This TCR beta chain was identified in a study of cytomegalovirus exposure and HLA in healthy donors. Study-wide context: The 120 validation repertoires were reported in a later analysis to have been generated on the same platform as the roughly 700 first-cohort repertoires.

The germline V gene has CDR1 SGHNT and CDR2 YYREEE (reference sequence). Trimming stripped 4 bases from V and 1 base from J, with 14 bases between. The CDR3 has 15 amino acids. TCRdb's copy holds only in-frame clones and misses some; the assay was immunoSEQ multiplex PCR. The sample includes 160,000 or so clones, about 87% seen only once; the top ten take approximately 1.4%. V gene TRBV5-4 combines with J gene TRBJ1-1; a possible D gene is TRBD1 (6 bases). The sequence came from a woman aged 25 to 39 in good health and CMV-seronegative. The sequenced material came from PBMCs. This CDR3 is CASSITGNWNTEAFF. DNA for the CDR3: TGTGCCAGCAGCATAACAGGGAATTGGAACACTGAAGCTTTCTTT.